A selection of T cell receptor beta chains follows, all from one sample in a study of blood T cell repertoires in COVID-19. Assay: immunoSEQ multiplex PCR; the TCRdb copy retains only in-frame clones and omits some. The data hold tens of thousands of clones, with about 91% observed a single time. The specimen sequenced was peripheral blood. The source of these receptors is a man in his forties or fifties with active COVID-19. The CDR3 runs from the conserved cysteine through the conserved F or W. Each record gives: clone size, V gene, J gene, D gene, CDR3 DNA, CDR3 protein. D genes are given only for firm matches. Clone size, where shown, is once, few, many, or a class for clones that have expanded.

size: NA
V: TRBV12-3/TRBV12-4
J: TRBJ2-3
D: NA
DNA: TGTGCCAGCCTCCGGGGGGCGGCAGATACGCAGTATTTT
CDR3: CASLRGAADTQYF

size: NA
V: TRBV30
J: TRBJ1-6
D: NA
DNA: TGTGCCTCCACCCTTGGGGGAGGCTCCTATAATTCACCCCTCCACTTT
CDR3: CASTLGGGSYNSPLHF

size: NA
V: TRBV9
J: TRBJ2-7
D: TRBD1
DNA: TGTGCCAGCAGCGCCTTACAGGGGGCAGGCGAGCAGTACTTC
CDR3: CASSALQGAGEQYF

size: NA
V: TRBV3-1/TRBV3-2
J: TRBJ2-3
D: TRBD2
DNA: TGTGCCAGCAGCCAACCTAGCGGGGGCCCCACAGATACGCAGTATTTT
CDR3: CASSQPSGGPTDTQYF

size: NA
V: TRBV5-1
J: TRBJ2-3
D: NA
DNA: TGCGCCAGCAGCGTGACAGATCGAGTCACAGATACGCAGTATTTT
CDR3: CASSVTDRVTDTQYF

size: NA
V: TRBV6-1
J: TRBJ2-2
D: TRBD2
DNA: TGTGCCAGCAGTGAACTAGCGGGGGGGCCCGACACCGGGGAGCTGTTTTTT
CDR3: CASSELAGGPDTGELFF

size: NA
V: TRBV25-1
J: TRBJ2-2
D: TRBD1
DNA: TGTGCCAGCAGAGATGACAGGGGACGGAACACCGGGGAGCTGTTTTTT
CDR3: CASRDDRGRNTGELFF

size: NA
V: TRBV30
J: TRBJ1-2
D: TRBD1
DNA: TGTGCCTGCGAAGTCGACAGGGGAGGCTACACCTTC
CDR3: CACEVDRGGYTF

size: NA
V: TRBV29-1
J: TRBJ2-2
D: NA
DNA: TGCAGCGCCACCCCTAGCGAGCCCGGGGAGCTGTTTTTT
CDR3: CSATPSEPGELFF

size: NA
V: TRBV2
J: TRBJ2-2
D: TRBD2
DNA: TGTGCCAGCAGACCACTAGCGGGGGATATCACCGGGGAGCTGTTTTTT
CDR3: CASRPLAGDITGELFF

size: NA
V: TRBV25-1
J: TRBJ1-1
D: TRBD1
DNA: TGTGCCAGCAAAAGGGACAGGGTCACTGAAGCTTTCTTT
CDR3: CASKRDRVTEAFF

size: NA
V: TRBV5-1
J: TRBJ2-5
D: NA
DNA: TGCGCCAGCAGCTTGTGGAGGGGTGGGGAGACCCAGTACTTC
CDR3: CASSLWRGGETQYF

size: NA
V: TRBV7-2
J: TRBJ1-5
D: NA
DNA: TGTGCCAGCAGCTCGGGACAACATAGCAATCAGCCCCAGCATTTT
CDR3: CASSSGQHSNQPQHF

size: NA
V: TRBV2
J: TRBJ2-1
D: NA
DNA: TGTGCCAGCAGGAGGGACTCGAACAATGAGCAGTTCTTC
CDR3: CASRRDSNNEQFF

size: NA
V: TRBV2
J: TRBJ1-1
D: TRBD1
DNA: TGTGCCAGCAAGGGACAGGGGGATAGCACTGAAGCTTTCTTT
CDR3: CASKGQGDSTEAFF

size: NA
V: TRBV7-2
J: TRBJ1-5
D: NA
DNA: TGTGCCAGCAGCTTATCGTATAGCAATCAGCCCCAGCATTTT
CDR3: CASSLSYSNQPQHF

size: once
V: TRBV10-1
J: TRBJ2-3
D: TRBD2
DNA: TGCGCCAGCAGGCGGGGGTTACAAGATACGCAGTATTTT
CDR3: CASRRGLQDTQYF

size: NA
V: TRBV9
J: TRBJ2-5
D: TRBD2
DNA: TGTGCCAGCAGCGTAGCTGGGGTAGCGGGGGTGCAAGAGACCCAGTACTTC
CDR3: CASSVAGVAGVQETQYF

size: NA
V: TRBV4-3
J: TRBJ2-3
D: TRBD1
DNA: TGCGCCAGCAGCCAACCCACAGGGGGTCATTCAGATACGCAGTATTTT
CDR3: CASSQPTGGHSDTQYF

size: NA
V: TRBV15
J: TRBJ1-1
D: NA
DNA: TGTGCCACCAGCAGGGCCGCCGCGGGAATCGATGAAGCTTTCTTT
CDR3: CATSRAAAGIDEAFF

size: NA
V: TRBV19
J: TRBJ2-3
D: NA
DNA: TGTGCCAGTAGTGCCCCTACGAAGACAGATACGCAGTATTTT
CDR3: CASSAPTKTDTQYF

size: NA
V: TRBV4-3
J: TRBJ1-2
D: TRBD1
DNA: TGCGCCAGCAGCCAAGAAATCCAGGGGGCGCATTATGGCTATGGCTACACCTTC
CDR3: CASSQEIQGAHYGYGYTF

size: many
V: TRBV2
J: TRBJ2-2
D: TRBD1
DNA: TGTGCCAGCAGGGAAACAACAGGGGCCACCGGGGAGCTGTTTTTT
CDR3: CASRETTGATGELFF

size: NA
V: TRBV2
J: TRBJ2-7
D: NA
DNA: TGTGCCAGCAGTGAAAATGCGGGACGGAGCTGCGAGCAGTACTTC
CDR3: CASSENAGRSCEQYF

size: NA
V: TRBV14
J: TRBJ2-4
D: NA
DNA: TGTGCCAGCAGCCATGGACACGTAGGTAGCATTCAGTACTTC
CDR3: CASSHGHVGSIQYF

size: NA
V: TRBV20-1
J: TRBJ1-2
D: NA
DNA: TGCAGCGCAGGCCCCTCTTATGGCTACACCTTC
CDR3: CSAGPSYGYTF

size: hyperexpanded
V: TRBV2
J: TRBJ1-6
D: TRBD1
DNA: TGTGCCAGCAGTGAACAGACAGGGAGTTCACCCCTCCACTTT
CDR3: CASSEQTGSSPLHF

size: NA
V: TRBV11-2
J: TRBJ1-1
D: NA
DNA: TGTGCCAGCAGCCTGGGGGGGACACGACGAGAGAACACTGAAGCTTTCTTT
CDR3: CASSLGGTRRENTEAFF

size: NA
V: TRBV10-1
J: TRBJ2-5
D: TRBD1
DNA: TGCGCCAGCAGTTCTGACAGGGATGAGACCCAGTACTTC
CDR3: CASSSDRDETQYF